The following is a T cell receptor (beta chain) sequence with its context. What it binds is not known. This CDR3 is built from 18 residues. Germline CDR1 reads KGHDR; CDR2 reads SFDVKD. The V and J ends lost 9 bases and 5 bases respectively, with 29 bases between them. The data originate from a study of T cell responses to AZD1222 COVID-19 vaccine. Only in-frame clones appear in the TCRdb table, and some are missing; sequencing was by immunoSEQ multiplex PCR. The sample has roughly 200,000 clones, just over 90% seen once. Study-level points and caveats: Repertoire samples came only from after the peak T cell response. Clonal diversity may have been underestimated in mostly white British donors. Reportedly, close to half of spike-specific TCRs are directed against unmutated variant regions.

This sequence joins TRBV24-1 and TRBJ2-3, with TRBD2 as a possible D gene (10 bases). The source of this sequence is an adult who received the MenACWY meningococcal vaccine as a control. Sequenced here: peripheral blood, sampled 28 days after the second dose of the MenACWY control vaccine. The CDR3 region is CATGTGLGSSGSVDTQYF. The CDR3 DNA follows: TGTGCCACCGGGACAGGGTTGGGATCTAGCGGGAGCGTAGATACGCAGTATTTT.